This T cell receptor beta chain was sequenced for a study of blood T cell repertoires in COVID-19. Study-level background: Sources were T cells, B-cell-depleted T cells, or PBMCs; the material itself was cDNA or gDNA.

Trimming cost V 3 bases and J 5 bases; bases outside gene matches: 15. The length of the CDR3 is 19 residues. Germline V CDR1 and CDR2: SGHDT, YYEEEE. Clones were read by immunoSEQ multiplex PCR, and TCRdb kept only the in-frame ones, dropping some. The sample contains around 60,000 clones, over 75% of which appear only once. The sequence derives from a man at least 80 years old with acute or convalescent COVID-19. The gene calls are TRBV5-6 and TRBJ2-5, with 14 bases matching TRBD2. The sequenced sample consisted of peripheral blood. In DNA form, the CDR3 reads TGTGCCAGCAGCTCGTTATCGGGACTAGCGGGGGACCGGGGCGAGACCCAGTACTTC. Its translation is CASSSLSGLAGDRGETQYF.